This T cell receptor beta chain was identified during a study of tumor-infiltrating lymphocytes in primary liver carcinoma. Study context: The study reported T1-T3 N0M0 tumors spanning 4.2 to 10 cm. Each sample had roughly 3.5 to 8 million productive TCRbeta reads regardless of tissue type.

Overall study results and limits: Less overlap was seen in tumor-adjacent and tumor-blood pairs than in tumor region pairs. Top-250-clone fractions were significantly higher in tumors than in blood (p = 0.039).

The CDR3 extends over 15 amino acids. Germline CDR1 is MGHRA and CDR2 is YSYEKL. Trimming left V 1 base short and J 3 bases short, with 12 bases between. A primer matching the constant region was used to make TCR beta cDNA from approximately 0.45 ug of total RNA. What produced the TCR beta libraries was three nested multiplex PCR rounds using slightly modified ARM-PCR. With TRBV1-TRBV30 forward primers and a C-beta reverse primer, the first two PCR rounds were run for 9 to 10 cycles each. MiXCR, applied by TCRdb to the multiplex PCR reads, yields one record per CDR3 protein. This table has 330,000 or so distinct CDR3 sequences, 65% appearing once. Researchers drew blood RNA from unsorted whole blood and extracted germline DNA as well. A remark on this clonotype: Its antigen is unknown. A read error is possible here, since a much larger clone lies one base away.

Sequencing used peripheral blood. The chain couples TRBV4-1 to TRBJ1-1; D perhaps matches TRBD1 (5 bases). The sequence came from a man aged 40-49 years with primary liver carcinoma and hepatitis B virus infection. CDR3 protein: CASSQGMTVHTEAFF. For the CDR3, the DNA is TGCGCCAGCAGCCAAGGTATGACAGTCCACACTGAAGCTTTCTTT.